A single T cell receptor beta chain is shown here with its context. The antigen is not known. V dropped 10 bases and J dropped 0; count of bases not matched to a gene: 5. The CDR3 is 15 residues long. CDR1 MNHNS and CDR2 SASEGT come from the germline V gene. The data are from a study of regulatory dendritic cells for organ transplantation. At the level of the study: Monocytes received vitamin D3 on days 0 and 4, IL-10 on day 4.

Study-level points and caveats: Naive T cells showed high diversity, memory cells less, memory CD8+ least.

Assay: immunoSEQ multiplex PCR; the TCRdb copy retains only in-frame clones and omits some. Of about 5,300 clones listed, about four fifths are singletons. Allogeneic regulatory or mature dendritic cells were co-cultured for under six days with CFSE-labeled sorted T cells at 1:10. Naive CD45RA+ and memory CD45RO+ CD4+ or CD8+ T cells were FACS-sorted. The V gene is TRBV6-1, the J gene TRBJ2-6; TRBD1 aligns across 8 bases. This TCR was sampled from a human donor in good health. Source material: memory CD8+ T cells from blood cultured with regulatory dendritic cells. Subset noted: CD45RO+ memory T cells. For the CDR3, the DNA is TGTGCCACCGGACAGGGTAGCTCTGGGGCCAACGTCCTGACTTTC. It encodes CATGQGSSGANVLTF.